This TCR beta chain came from a study of response to subunit inactivated influenza vaccine. CDR1 is MNHEY and CDR2 is SVGEGT in the germline V gene. The CDR3 is made up of 14 amino acids. The V end was cut by 4 bases, the J end by 1 base, with 10 bases between. A single record per CDR3 protein comes from TCRdb applying MiXCR to the RT-PCR reads. The data show roughly 700,000 distinct CDR3 sequences, with about 15% seen just once and more than 9% held by the top ten. This clonotype was observed a few times. This receptor was obtained from a man aged 50-59 years who received an inactivated influenza vaccine. V gene TRBV6-2 or TRBV6-3 combines with J gene TRBJ1-1, with a possible D match to TRBD1 (6 bases). The sample here was PBMCs from blood, taken roughly 13 days after vaccination. This CDR3 reads CASSWDTTNTEAFF. Here the CDR3 DNA reads TGTGCCAGCAGTTGGGACACAACGAACACTGAAGCTTTCTTT.